This TCR beta chain emerged from a study of blood T cell repertoires in COVID-19. Study-level background: Italy, Spain and the United States were the sources of the convalescent and acute COVID-19 samples.

Germline V lookup: CDR1 LNHDA, CDR2 SQIVND (reference sequence). The CDR3 spans 18 residues. V gave up 0 bases and J gave up 1 base; unmatched junction bases: 9. As handled by the study authors: Reference gene primer amplification in the assay estimated nucleated cell counts. The repertoire was sequenced with immunoSEQ multiplex PCR; TCRdb's copy has only in-frame clones and lacks some. V, J and clone size are taken as reported in that table, and D and trimming were inferred from the DNA itself. The profile covers around 450,000 clones, with nearly 90% appearing a single time and almost 2% taken by the ten largest. Study members were between about 18 and 89 years old and lived in 25 or so US regions. In assigning cohorts, the study relied on participant-reported clinical history.

The chain is built from TRBV19 and TRBJ1-1, with 9 bases identical to TRBD1. The specimen was PBMCs or T cells enriched from blood (not recorded which). This sequence originates from a woman aged 18-30 years with acute COVID-19. CDR3 DNA sequence: TGTGCCAGTAGTATAGATCGGGACAGGGACACGCGGAACACTGAAGCTTTCTTT. It codes for CASSIDRDRDTRNTEAFF.